A single T cell receptor beta chain is shown here with its context. The data originate from a study of blood T cell repertoires in COVID-19. Study information: The origin of the acute and convalescent COVID-19 samples was the United States, Italy and Spain. Sample material is recorded as cDNA or gDNA derived from T cells, B-cell-depleted T cells, or PBMCs.

The CDR3 loop spans 13 amino acids. Germline trimming cut 6 bases from V and 3 bases from J; bases unmatched to any gene: 4. The germline gives CDR1 MNHEY, CDR2 SVGAGI. Only in-frame clones appear in the TCRdb table, and some are missing; sequencing was by immunoSEQ multiplex PCR. The sample records 260,000 or so clones, around 90% being singletons. The sample taken for sequencing was peripheral blood. This sequence was found in a man between 18 and 29 years old with active or convalescent COVID-19. This rearrangement joins TRBV6-5 to TRBJ1-2; 7 bases are a match to TRBD1. This CDR3 reads CASSRGTDYGYTF. Here the CDR3 DNA reads TGTGCCAGCAGCCGCGGGACAGACTATGGCTACACCTTC.